The present T cell receptor (beta chain) was sequenced within a study of blood T cell repertoires in COVID-19 (dated by TCRdb to 2020 to 2021). With respect to the entire study: The collaborator samples originated in the United States, Italy and Spain and spanned the acute and convalescent phases of COVID-19. The prospective study material was composed of cDNA or gDNA derived from T cells, B-cell-depleted T cells, or PBMCs. Subjects who had been exposed to COVID-19, were actively infected with it, or had recovered from it provided the deeply sampled blood TCRbeta repertoires that made up the dataset. The repertoires were released in a freely available public database meant as a resource for research on the immune response to SARS-CoV-2. The samples were drawn from the first 160 participants of the ongoing ImmuneRACE study and from under 1,500 subjects provided by 6 global collaborators. Nearly every sample came with metadata listing a de-identified subject ID, COVID-19 status, age in years and sex. Where HLA class I and class II types were available, the types were taken from metadata supplied by the sample provider, not from assay-based typing. General findings and caveats noted by the study authors: The amount of clinical and demographic metadata varied by source and participant and was provided uncurated.

Each collaborating institution followed its own protocols to collect whole blood in K2EDTA tubes. For TCRbeta analysis, collaborators shipped samples as frozen whole blood, isolated PBMCs, or DNA extracted from either of those sample types. TCRbeta CDR3 regions were amplified from genomic DNA using the immunoSEQ Assay, a bias-controlled multiplex PCR. In the authors' own workflow: The number of nucleated cells in each sample was estimated by amplification of reference gene primers within the assay. Sequence reads were collapsed and filtered to measure the absolute abundance of every unique TCRbeta CDR3 rearrangement. Productive Simpson clonality was computed per sample as the square root of Simpson's diversity index over productive rearrangements. Entries here come from immuneACCESS through TCRdb and include only in-frame sequences with V and J called. Some clones fail to appear in such tables; in the studies checked, an unresolved V gene covers under half of the shortfall, and the cause of the remainder is unknown. D and trimming come from the DNA, and the V and J calls and clone size come from that table. The sample data list around 250,000 clones, and almost 85% of these were observed just once. The top ten constitute approximately 5% of the sample.

Notes on this clone: The antigen it binds to is not known. No base-level quality is on record; no much larger clone is a single base apart.

V is trimmed back by 3 bases and J by 4 bases, and the junction contains 20 bases that no gene match accounts for. Sequences MGHRA (CDR1) and YSYEKL (CDR2) are obtained from the germline V gene. The CDR3 holds 20 amino acids from the cysteine to the phenylalanine. The read is trimmed to its CDR3 DNA, 60 bases read in frame from base 1. This clonotype originated in a man aged 45-65 years with active or convalescent COVID-19. The rearranged segments are TRBV4-1 and TRBJ2-2, with 7 junctional bases fitting TRBD2. Input material: peripheral blood. The CDR3 loop reads CASSHPLAAISGSGTGELFF. The nucleotide sequence reads as follows: TGCGCCAGCAGCCATCCACTAGCAGCCATTAGCGGGTCGGGCACCGGGGAGCTGTTTTTT.